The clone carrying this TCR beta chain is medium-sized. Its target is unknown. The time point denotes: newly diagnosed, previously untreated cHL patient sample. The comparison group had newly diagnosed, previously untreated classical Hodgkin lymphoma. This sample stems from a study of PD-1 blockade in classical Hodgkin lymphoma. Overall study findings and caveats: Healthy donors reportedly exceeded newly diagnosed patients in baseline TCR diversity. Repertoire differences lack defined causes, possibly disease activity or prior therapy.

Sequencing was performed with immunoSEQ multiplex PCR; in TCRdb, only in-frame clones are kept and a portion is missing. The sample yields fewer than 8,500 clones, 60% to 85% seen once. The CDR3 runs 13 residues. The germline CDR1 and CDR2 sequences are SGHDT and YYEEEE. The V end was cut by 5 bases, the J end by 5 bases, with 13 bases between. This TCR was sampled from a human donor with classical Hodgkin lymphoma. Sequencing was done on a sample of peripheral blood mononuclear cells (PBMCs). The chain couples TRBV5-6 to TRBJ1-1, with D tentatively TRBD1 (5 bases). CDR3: CASSRGRGTEAFF. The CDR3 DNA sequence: TGTGCCAGCAGTCGGGGGAGGGGAACTGAAGCTTTCTTT.